The present T cell receptor (beta chain) was sequenced within a study of CXCR3-negative and CXCR3-positive naive CD8 T cells. Study-wide points: TRB CDR3s were more hydrophobic in CXCR3-positive than in CXCR3-negative naive cells. Both naive subsets had comparably high diversity; memory CD8+ cells much lower.

Those CD8+ T cells considered naive were CD45RO-CCR7+CD27+CD95-. On this clonotype itself: As yet, its antigen is unknown.

All TRB cDNA libraries came from 5' RACE performed with UMI labels. TCRdb reworked the 5' RACE reads into one entry per CDR3 protein, no DNA. Its listing shows over 150,000 distinct CDR3 sequences. Germline lookup yields CDR1 MDHEN and CDR2 SYDVKM. This CDR3 contains 16 residues. The rearrangement uses TRBV28 and TRBJ1-3; TCRdb calls TRBD1, which cannot be checked without DNA. The material sequenced was naive CXCR3+ CD8+ T cells from blood. Subset defined: CD45RO-CCR7+CD27+CD95- naive CD8+ T cells expressing CXCR3 (TNR3+). The clonotype originates from a human donor in good health. Some clones in this sample may be carry-over from other donors' samples. The CDR3 sequence: CASSATRGYTGNTIYF.